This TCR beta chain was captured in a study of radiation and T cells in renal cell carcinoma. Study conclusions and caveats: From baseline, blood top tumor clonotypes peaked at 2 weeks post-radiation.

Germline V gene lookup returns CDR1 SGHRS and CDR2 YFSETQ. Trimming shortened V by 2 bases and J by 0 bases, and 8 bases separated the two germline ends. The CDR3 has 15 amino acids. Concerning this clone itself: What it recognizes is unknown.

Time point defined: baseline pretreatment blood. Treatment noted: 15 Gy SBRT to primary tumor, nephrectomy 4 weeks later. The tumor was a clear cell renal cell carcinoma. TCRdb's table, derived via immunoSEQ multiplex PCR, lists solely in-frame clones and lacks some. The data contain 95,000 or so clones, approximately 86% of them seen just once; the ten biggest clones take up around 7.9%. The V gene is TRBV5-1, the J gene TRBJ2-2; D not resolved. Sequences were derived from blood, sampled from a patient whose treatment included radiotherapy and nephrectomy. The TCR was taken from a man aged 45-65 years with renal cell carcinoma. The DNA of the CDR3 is TGCGCCAGCAGCTTCTATCCGCCGAACACCGGGGAGCTGTTTTTT. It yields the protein CASSFYPPNTGELFF.